These 3 T cell receptor beta chains came from one sample sequenced in a study of vaccination and CD4 T cells after COVID-19. These TCRs' antigens remain unknown. Treatment specified: approximately 10-day PBMC culture with coronavirus spike peptide pools or control peptides (ViraFEST assay). Scientists ran DNA taken from cultured CD4+ T cells through the Oncomine TCR Beta short-read assay for sequencing. TCRdb reprocessed the PCR reads with MiXCR, giving one entry per CDR3 protein. The sample lists 20,000 to 25,000 distinct CDR3 sequences, approximately 50% occurring once. The sequencing sample was made of CD4+ T cells from blood, cultured in vitro. These TCRs come from a human donor who had recovered from COVID-19.

The sample holds a few counts of this clonotype. The limits of the CDR3 on the DNA are not certain, so only TCRdb's listed CDR3 is given. The J gene is TRBJ2-2, the V gene TRBV2; the D call in the table, TRBD1, was not verified against the DNA. CDR1 is SNHLY, CDR2 FYNNEI, per germline. The length of the CDR3 is 13 amino acids, counting both ends. CDR3 region: CAISGPDTGELFF.

V usage is TRBV27 and J usage is TRBJ2-7, with a weak D call TRBD2 (6 bases). The V end lost 6 bases, the J end lost 3 bases, and 15 bases lay between the germline ends. Germline assignment: CDR1 MNHEY and CDR2 SMNVEV (reference sequence). The CDR3 runs to 14 residues. The CDR3 sequence: CASSLTGLNYEQYF. The CDR3 nucleotides are TGTGCCAGCAGCTTAACTGGACTAAACTACGAGCAGTACTTC.

V gene TRBV20-1 combines with J gene TRBJ1-2, with a possible D match to TRBD1 (6 bases). Germline V gene sequence: CDR1 DFQATT, CDR2 SNEGSKA (reference sequence). V lost 3 bases, J lost 3 bases, and 17 bases lay in between. The CDR3 is made up of 15 amino acids. DNA for the CDR3: TGCAGTGCTAGGCCGGGGGCAGGTGACGACTATGGCTACACCTTC. Translated, it gives CSARPGAGDDYGYTF.